This entry describes one TCR beta chain. These data are taken from a study of blood T cell repertoires in COVID-19. About the study: PBMCs, B-cell-depleted T cells, or T cells were the source of the cDNA or gDNA that made up the material.

The CDR3 contains 13 residues. The germline V gene has CDR1 LGHDT and CDR2 YNNKEL (reference sequence). The V and J ends lost 3 bases and 4 bases respectively, with 9 bases between them. Methods used by the authors: Estimation of nucleated cell counts was performed using reference gene primer amplification. The method was immunoSEQ multiplex PCR; TCRdb's version includes in-frame clones alone and lacks a portion of them. V and J calls and clone size come straight from that table; D and trimming were deduced from the DNA. The table has approximately 280,000 clones, approximately 88% seen once. Those enrolled in Seattle joined during active infection and were followed longitudinally afterward.

Sequencing used peripheral blood. This sequence joins TRBV3-1 (or the pseudogene TRBV3-2) and TRBJ1-2, with D possibly matching TRBD1 (5 bases). The TCR sequence derives from a human donor with COVID-19, enrolled during active disease. The donor label of this sample is uncertain. As DNA, the CDR3 is TGTGCCAGCAGCCACCAGGGTGGCTATGGCTACACCTTC. As protein: CASSHQGGYGYTF.